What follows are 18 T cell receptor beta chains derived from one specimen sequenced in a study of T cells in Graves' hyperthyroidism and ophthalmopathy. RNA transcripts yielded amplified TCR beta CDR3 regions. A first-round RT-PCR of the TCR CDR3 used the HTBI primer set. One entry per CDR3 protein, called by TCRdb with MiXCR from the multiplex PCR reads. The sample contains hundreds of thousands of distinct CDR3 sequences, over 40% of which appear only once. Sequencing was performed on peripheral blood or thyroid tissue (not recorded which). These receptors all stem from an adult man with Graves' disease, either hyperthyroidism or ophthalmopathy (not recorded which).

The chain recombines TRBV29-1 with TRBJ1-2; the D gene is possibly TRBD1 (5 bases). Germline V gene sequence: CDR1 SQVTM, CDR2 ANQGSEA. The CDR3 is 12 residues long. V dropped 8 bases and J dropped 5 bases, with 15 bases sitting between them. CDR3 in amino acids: CSLGQGKYGYTF. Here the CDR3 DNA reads TGCAGCTTGGGGCAGGGAAAATATGGCTACACCTTC.

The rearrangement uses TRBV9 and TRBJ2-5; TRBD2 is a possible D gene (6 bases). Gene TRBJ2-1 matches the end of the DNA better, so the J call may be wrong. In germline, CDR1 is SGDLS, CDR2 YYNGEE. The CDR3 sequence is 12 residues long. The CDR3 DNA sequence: TGTGCCAGCAGCGTAGGGGGGGATGAGCAGTTCTTC. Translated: CASSVGGDEQFF.

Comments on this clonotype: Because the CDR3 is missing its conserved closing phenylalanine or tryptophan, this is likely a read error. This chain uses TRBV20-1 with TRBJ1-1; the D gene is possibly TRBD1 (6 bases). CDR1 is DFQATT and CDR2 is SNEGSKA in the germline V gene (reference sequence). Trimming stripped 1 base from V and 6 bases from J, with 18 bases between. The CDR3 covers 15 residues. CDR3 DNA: TGCAGTGCTAGAGTGCAGACAGGAGCGCGGGCTGAAGCTTTCCTT. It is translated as CSARVQTGARAEAFL.

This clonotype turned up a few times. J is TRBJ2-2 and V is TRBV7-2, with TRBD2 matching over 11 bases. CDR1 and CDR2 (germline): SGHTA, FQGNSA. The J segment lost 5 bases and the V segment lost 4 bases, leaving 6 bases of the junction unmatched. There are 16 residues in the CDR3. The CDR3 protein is CASSSAGTSGTGELFF. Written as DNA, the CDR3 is TGTGCCAGCAGCTCGGCGGGGACTAGCGGTACCGGGGAGCTGTTTTTT.

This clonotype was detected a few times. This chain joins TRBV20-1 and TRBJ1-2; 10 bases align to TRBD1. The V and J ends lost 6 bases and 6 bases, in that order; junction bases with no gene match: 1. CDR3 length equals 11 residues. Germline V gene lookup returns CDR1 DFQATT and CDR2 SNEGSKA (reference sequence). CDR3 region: CSADRGHGYTF. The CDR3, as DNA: TGCAGTGCCGACAGGGGGCATGGCTACACCTTC.

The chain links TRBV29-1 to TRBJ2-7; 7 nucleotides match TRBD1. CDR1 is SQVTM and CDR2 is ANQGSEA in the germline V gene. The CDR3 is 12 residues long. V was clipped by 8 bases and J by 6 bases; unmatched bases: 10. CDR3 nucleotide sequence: TGCAGCTTACCCTTACAGGGGACCGAGCAGTACTTC. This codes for CSLPLQGTEQYF.

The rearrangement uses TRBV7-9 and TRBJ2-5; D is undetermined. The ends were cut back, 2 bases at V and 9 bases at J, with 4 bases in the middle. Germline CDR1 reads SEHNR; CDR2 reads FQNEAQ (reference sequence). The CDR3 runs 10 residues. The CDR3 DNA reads TGTGCCAGCAGCTTATTGGCCCAGTACTTC. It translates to CASSLLAQYF.

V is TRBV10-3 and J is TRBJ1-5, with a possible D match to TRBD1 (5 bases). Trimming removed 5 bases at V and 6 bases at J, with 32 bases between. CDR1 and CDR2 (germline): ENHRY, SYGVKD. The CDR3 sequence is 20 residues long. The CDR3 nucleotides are TGTGCCATCAGTCAGACTAGCGGGGCGGGATCGGTGGTAGGATTTCAGCCCCAGCATTTT. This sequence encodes CAISQTSGAGSVVGFQPQHF.

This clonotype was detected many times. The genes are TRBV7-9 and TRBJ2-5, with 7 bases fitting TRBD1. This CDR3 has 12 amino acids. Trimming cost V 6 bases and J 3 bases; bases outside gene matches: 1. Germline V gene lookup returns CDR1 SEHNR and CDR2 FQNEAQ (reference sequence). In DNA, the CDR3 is TGTGCCAGCAGTGGACAGGAAGAGACCCAGTACTTC. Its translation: CASSGQEETQYF.

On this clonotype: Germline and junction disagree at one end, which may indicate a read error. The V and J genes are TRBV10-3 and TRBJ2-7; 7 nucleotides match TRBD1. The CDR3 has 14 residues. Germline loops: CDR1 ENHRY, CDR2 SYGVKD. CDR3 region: CASSTQGPTYEQYF. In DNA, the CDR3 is TGTGCCAGCAGTACACAGGGGCCTACCTACGAGCAGTACTTC.

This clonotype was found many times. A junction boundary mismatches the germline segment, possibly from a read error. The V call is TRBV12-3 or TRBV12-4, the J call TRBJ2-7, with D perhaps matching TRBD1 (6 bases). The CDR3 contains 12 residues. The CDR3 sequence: CASSPTGYEQYF. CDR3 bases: TGCGCCAGCAGCCCGACAGGATACGAGCAGTACTTC.

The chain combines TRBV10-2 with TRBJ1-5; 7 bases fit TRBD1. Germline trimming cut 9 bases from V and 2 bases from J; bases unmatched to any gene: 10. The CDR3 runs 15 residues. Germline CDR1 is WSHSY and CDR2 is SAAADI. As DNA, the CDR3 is TGCGCCAGTAGCTGCGACAGGGAGGGCAATCAGCCCCAGCATTTT. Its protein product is CASSCDREGNQPQHF.

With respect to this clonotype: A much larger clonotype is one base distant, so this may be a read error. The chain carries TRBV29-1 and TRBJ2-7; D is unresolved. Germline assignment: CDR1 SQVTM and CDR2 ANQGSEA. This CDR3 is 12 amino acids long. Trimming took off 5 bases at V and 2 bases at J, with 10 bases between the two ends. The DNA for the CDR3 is TGCAGCGTTATTGACATTCCCTACGAGCAGTACTTC. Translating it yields CSVIDIPYEQYF.

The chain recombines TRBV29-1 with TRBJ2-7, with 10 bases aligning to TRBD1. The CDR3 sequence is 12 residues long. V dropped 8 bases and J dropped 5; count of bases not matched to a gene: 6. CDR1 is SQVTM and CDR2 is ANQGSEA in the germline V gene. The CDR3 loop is CSLGTGAHEQYF. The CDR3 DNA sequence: TGCAGCTTAGGGACAGGGGCCCACGAGCAGTACTTC.

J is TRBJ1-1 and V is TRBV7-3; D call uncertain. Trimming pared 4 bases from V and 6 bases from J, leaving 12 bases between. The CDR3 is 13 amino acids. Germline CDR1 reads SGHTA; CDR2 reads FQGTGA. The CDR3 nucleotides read TGTGCCAGCAGCTGGAGCACGGCTTCTGAAGCTTTCTTT. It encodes CASSWSTASEAFF.

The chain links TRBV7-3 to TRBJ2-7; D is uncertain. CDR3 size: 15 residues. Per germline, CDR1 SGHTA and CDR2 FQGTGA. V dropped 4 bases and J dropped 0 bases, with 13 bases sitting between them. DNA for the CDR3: TGTGCCAGCAGCTCAGTAGTGGGAAGCTCCTACGAGCAGTACTTC. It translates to CASSSVVGSSYEQYF.

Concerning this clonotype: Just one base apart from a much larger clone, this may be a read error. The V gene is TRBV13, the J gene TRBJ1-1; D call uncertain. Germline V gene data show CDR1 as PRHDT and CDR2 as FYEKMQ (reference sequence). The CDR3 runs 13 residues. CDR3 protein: CASSFEGDAEALF. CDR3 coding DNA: TGTGCCAGCAGCTTCGAGGGTGATGCTGAAGCTCTCTTT.

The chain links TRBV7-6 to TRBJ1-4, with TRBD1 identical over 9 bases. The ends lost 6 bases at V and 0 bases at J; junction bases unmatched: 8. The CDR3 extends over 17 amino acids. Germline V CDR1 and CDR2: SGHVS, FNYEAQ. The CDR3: CASSTGDRAATNEKLFF. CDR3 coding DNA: TGTGCCAGCAGTACGGGGGACAGGGCGGCAACTAATGAAAAACTGTTTTTT.